One sample yielded the 27 T cell receptor beta chains listed below, sequenced in a study of blood T cell repertoires in COVID-19 (dated by TCRdb to the early 2020s). The library was produced with the immunoSEQ multiplex PCR assay. Imported from immuneACCESS, the table was reduced by TCRdb to in-frame sequences with V and J called. These copies leave out some clones; in studies compared against another copy, an unresolved V gene accounts for under half, and the cause of the remainder is not known. The sample profile shows tens of thousands of clones; 88% of them were found once. The ten largest clonotypes hold 4% to 5.5% of the sample. The specimen was peripheral blood. The receptors were gathered from a human donor in a cohort sampled during active COVID-19.

The chain carries TRBV5-5 and TRBJ2-5; TRBD2 matches at 8 bases. The germline V gene has CDR1 SGHKS and CDR2 YYEKEE (reference sequence). The V gene end was trimmed by 5 bases and the J gene end by 2 bases; junction bases not matched to a gene: 5. CDR3 length equals 14 residues. CDR3 sequence (DNA): TGTGCCAGCAGTCCTAGCGGGCCTCAAGAGACCCAGTACTTC. Translation: CASSPSGPQETQYF.

The gene calls are TRBV3-1 (or the pseudogene TRBV3-2) and TRBJ1-5; weak D call: TRBD1 (6 bases). CDR1 is LGHDT and CDR2 is YNNKEL in the germline V gene (reference sequence). Trimming removed 3 bases from V and 0 bases from J, with 9 bases in between. The CDR3 has 15 amino acids. The CDR3 is CASSQEQGSNQPQHF. CDR3 coding DNA: TGTGCCAGCAGCCAGGAACAGGGTAGCAATCAGCCCCAGCATTTT.

The chain combines TRBV7-2 with TRBJ1-2; D is uncertain. With 5 bases removed from V and 8 bases from J, the gap between germline ends came to 18 bases. The CDR3 consists of 14 residues. The germline V gene encodes CDR1 SGHTA and CDR2 FQGNSA. The DNA of the CDR3 is TGTGCCAGCAGCGAAAACTACCCCACAAGGGGCTACACCTTC. Its translation: CASSENYPTRGYTF.

For the CDR3, the DNA is TGTGCCAGCAGCGTAGCCGGGACAGGGACCATAGATACGCAGTATTTT. It translates to CASSVAGTGTIDTQYF. The rearrangement links TRBV9 to TRBJ2-3; 9 nucleotides match TRBD1. With V trimmed by 0 bases and J by 5 bases, 7 bases remained unmatched. Germline V gives CDR1 SGDLS, CDR2 YYNGEE. This CDR3 has 16 residues.

This clone is a singleton in its sample. V and J are TRBV11-1 and TRBJ2-5; no definite D call. V dropped 3 bases and J dropped 2 bases, with 4 bases sitting between them. The CDR3 covers 12 residues. Looked up from germline, CDR1 is SGHAT and CDR2 is FQDESV (reference sequence). The CDR3 bases are TGTGCCAGCAGCTTGAGGCAAGAGACCCAGTACTTC. Translating gives CASSLRQETQYF.

This chain links TRBV5-4 with TRBJ2-5; TRBD2 is a possible D gene (6 bases). This CDR3 contains 14 residues. CDR1 SGHNT and CDR2 YYREEE come from the germline V gene (reference sequence). The V and J ends lost 3 bases and 0 bases respectively, with 9 bases between them. The CDR3 region is CASSSGDYQETQYF. The CDR3 bases are TGTGCCAGCAGCTCGGGGGACTACCAAGAGACCCAGTACTTC.

V gene TRBV5-1 combines with J gene TRBJ2-5; 9 bases fit TRBD2. Losses at the gene ends were 0 bases for V and 7 bases for J; bases not matched to a gene: 1. The CDR3 spans 13 residues. Looked up from germline, CDR1 is SGHRS and CDR2 is YFSETQ. The CDR3 is CASSLEAGGTQYF. The CDR3 nucleotides read TGCGCCAGCAGCTTGGAAGCGGGAGGGACCCAGTACTTC.

This chain joins TRBV14 and TRBJ1-6; the match to TRBD1 covers 7 bases. CDR1 SGHDN and CDR2 FVKESK come from the germline V gene. The V and J ends lost 5 bases and 14 bases, in that order; junction bases with no gene match: 27. This CDR3 has 19 residues. CDR3 DNA sequence: TGTGCCAGCAGCGGAGCCGGCGGGACAGTGACCGCGGTGGTCGGGGCCCTCCACTTT. Its translation: CASSGAGGTVTAVVGALHF.

This clone was seen a handful of times. The chain carries TRBV4-2 and TRBJ2-1; 7 bases agree with TRBD2. The CDR3 length is 15 residues. CDR1 is LGHNA, CDR2 YNFKEQ, per germline. After removal of 5 bases from V and 9 bases from J, the junction contained 13 bases not matched to a gene. The CDR3 DNA reads TGTGCCAGCAGCACAAGTGGGGCGGGAGCCCCTGAGCAGTTCTTC. Amino acids: CASSTSGAGAPEQFF.

The table lists this clone with a count of one. The rearrangement links TRBV24-1 to TRBJ1-1; no definite D call. CDR1 and CDR2 from the germline V gene are KGHDR and SFDVKD. This CDR3 is built from 11 residues. Trimming left V 8 bases short and J 1 base short, with 4 bases between. CDR3 in DNA: TGTGCCACCATCAGGAACACTGAAGCTTTCTTT. Translating gives CATIRNTEAFF.

This clone was detected a few times. This chain connects TRBV2 to TRBJ2-5, with TRBD1 matching over 10 bases. V lost 6 bases and J lost 2; bases outside the gene matches: 6. CDR3 size: 15 residues. Germline CDR1 SNHLY, CDR2 FYNNEI. Here the CDR3 DNA reads TGTGCCAGCAGGGGGGACAGGGGAAGACAAGAGACCCAGTACTTC. It encodes CASRGDRGRQETQYF.

This clone was found once. This chain uses TRBV27 with TRBJ2-4, with D possibly being TRBD2 (5 bases). Germline-derived CDR1 and CDR2 are MNHEY and SMNVEV (reference sequence). Trimming shortened V by 4 bases and J by 3 bases, and 10 bases separated the two germline ends. The CDR3 is made up of 14 amino acids. The CDR3, as DNA: TGTGCCAGCAGTTCCGGGATGCTCAAAAACATTCAGTACTTC. Translating gives CASSSGMLKNIQYF.

This rearrangement joins TRBV1 to TRBJ2-2; the listed D gene, TRBD2, was not tested against the DNA. TRBV1 is a pseudogene locus. This CDR3 contains 15 residues. CDR3 coding DNA: TGCACCAGGGCAAGCGGGGGGGAGAACACCGGGGAGCTGTTTTTT. It codes for CTRASGGENTGELFF.

This chain joins TRBV28 and TRBJ1-5; D might be TRBD1 (5 bases). CDR1 MDHEN and CDR2 SYDVKM come from the germline V gene. The CDR3 has 16 amino acids. Trimming left V 4 bases short and J 0 bases short, with 13 bases between. CDR3 residues: CASSSPGGFSNQPQHF. DNA of the CDR3: TGTGCCAGCAGTTCCCCCGGGGGATTTAGCAATCAGCCCCAGCATTTT.

This chain uses TRBV18 with TRBJ2-5, with 13 bases lining up with TRBD2. CDR1 and CDR2 (germline): KGHSH, LQKENI. CDR3 size: 18 residues. The J segment lost 4 bases and the V segment lost 2 bases, leaving 10 bases of the junction unmatched. CDR3 protein: CASSPRTSGGRGGETQYF. The DNA of the CDR3 is TGTGCCAGCTCACCAAGGACTAGCGGGGGAAGAGGTGGAGAGACCCAGTACTTC.

The chain recombines TRBV7-2 with TRBJ2-3, with D possibly TRBD1 on 6 matching bases. The CDR3 spans 12 residues. From germline, CDR1 is SGHTA and CDR2 FQGNSA. V lost 5 bases to trimming and J lost 6 bases, with 9 bases between them. The CDR3 DNA follows: TGTGCCAGCAGCCAAAGGGGGGATACGCAGTATTTT. It encodes CASSQRGDTQYF.

The gene calls are TRBV9 and TRBJ2-7; 7 bases agree with TRBD1. The CDR3 covers 16 residues. CDR1 and CDR2 from the germline V gene are SGDLS and YYNGEE. After removal of 3 bases from V and 0 bases from J, the junction contained 9 bases not matched to a gene. The CDR3 DNA sequence: TGTGCCAGCAGCGCCGGAAGGGACAGTTACTCCTACGAGCAGTACTTC. This translates into CASSAGRDSYSYEQYF.

This clone was found once. V and J are TRBV11-2 and TRBJ2-7; possible D gene TRBD2, 5 bases. CDR3 length: 16 residues. Germline CDR1 and CDR2: SGHAT and FQNNGV. V lost 2 bases, J lost 3 bases, and 17 bases lay in between. The CDR3 reads CASSLTLAPKSYEQYF. The CDR3 DNA reads TGTGCCAGCAGCTTAACCCTAGCACCAAAGAGCTACGAGCAGTACTTC.

This chain connects TRBV6-4 to TRBJ2-7; 10 bases match TRBD2. Germline trimming cut 0 bases from V and 2 bases from J; bases unmatched to any gene: 13. From germline, CDR1 is MRHNA and CDR2 SNTAGT. This CDR3 spans 19 amino acids. CDR3: CASSDSYPGLASLPYEQYF. The CDR3 DNA follows: TGTGCCAGCAGTGACTCATATCCGGGACTAGCGAGTCTCCCCTACGAGCAGTACTTC.

The chain recombines TRBV7-3 with TRBJ1-1; 12 positions agree with TRBD1. This CDR3 contains 18 residues. CDR1 and CDR2 from the germline V gene are SGHTA and FQGTGA. Trimming at V came to 1 base and at J to 0 bases, leaving 6 bases not matched to a gene. The CDR3 region is CASSLNGDRGLLNTEAFF. In DNA, the CDR3 is TGTGCCAGCAGCTTAAACGGGGACAGGGGGCTTCTGAACACTGAAGCTTTCTTT.

This chain uses TRBV14 with TRBJ2-2; 9 bases fit TRBD1. The CDR3 length is 14 residues. The germline CDR1 and CDR2 sequences are SGHDN and FVKESK. The V gene end was trimmed by 3 bases and the J gene end by 7 bases; junction bases not matched to a gene: 3. The CDR3 sequence: CASSQDRGNGELFF. The CDR3 DNA reads TGTGCCAGCAGCCAGGACAGGGGAAACGGGGAGCTGTTTTTT.

This rearrangement joins TRBV28 to TRBJ2-7; no firm D call. Germline V gives CDR1 MDHEN, CDR2 SYDVKM. Trimming removed 3 bases at V and 3 bases at J, with 15 bases between. The CDR3 runs to 15 residues. The CDR3 DNA is TGTGCCAGCAGTTTGGTGCAGGCGATCAACTACGAGCAGTACTTC. It encodes CASSLVQAINYEQYF.

The rearrangement joins TRBV30 to TRBJ2-2; 7 bases agree with TRBD1. Germline V gene data show CDR1 as GTSNPN and CDR2 as SVGIG (reference sequence). V shed 6 bases and J 5 bases; nucleotides not matched to a gene: 12. This CDR3 is 15 amino acids long. CDR3 region: CACREGAPRTGELFF. Written as DNA, the CDR3 is TGTGCCTGTCGTGAGGGGGCTCCGCGAACCGGGGAGCTGTTTTTT.

This clone was seen once. V and J are TRBV3-1 (or the pseudogene TRBV3-2) and TRBJ1-1; D is undetermined. Germline V gene data show CDR1 as LGHDT and CDR2 as YNNKEL (reference sequence). Deletions cut 1 base from V and 1 base from J, with 10 bases between. The CDR3 is 15 residues long. Here the CDR3 reads CASSQGALANTEAFF. DNA of the CDR3: TGTGCCAGCAGCCAAGGGGCCTTGGCGAACACTGAAGCTTTCTTT.

This chain connects TRBV9 to TRBJ2-1; a weak D match, TRBD2 (5 bases). The CDR3 consists of 17 residues. Germline V CDR1 and CDR2: SGDLS, YYNGEE. The ends were cut back, 0 bases at V and 5 bases at J, with 18 bases in the middle. The CDR3 DNA is TGTGCCAGCAGCGTAGGTATTCGGGATAAGACCGACAATGAGCAGTTCTTC. Its protein product is CASSVGIRDKTDNEQFF.

The genes are TRBV18 and TRBJ1-5; D may be TRBD1 (5 bases). This CDR3 has 15 amino acids. Looked up from germline, CDR1 is KGHSH and CDR2 is LQKENI. The ends were cut back, 3 bases at V and 1 base at J, with 10 bases in the middle. CDR3 sequence (DNA): TGTGCCAGCTCACCTCGGACAAACAGCAATCAGCCCCAGCATTTT. Its protein is CASSPRTNSNQPQHF.

This clone was recorded a few times. The sample holds other DNA sequences that translate to the same CDR3. The chain combines TRBV5-1 with TRBJ2-7; no definite D call. V was trimmed by 0 bases and J by 4 bases, leaving 8 bases between them. CDR1 is SGHRS and CDR2 is YFSETQ in the germline V gene. The CDR3 is made up of 13 amino acids. The CDR3 sequence is CASSLAGSYEQYF. In nucleotides, the CDR3 is TGCGCCAGCAGCTTGGCTGGCAGTTACGAGCAGTACTTC.